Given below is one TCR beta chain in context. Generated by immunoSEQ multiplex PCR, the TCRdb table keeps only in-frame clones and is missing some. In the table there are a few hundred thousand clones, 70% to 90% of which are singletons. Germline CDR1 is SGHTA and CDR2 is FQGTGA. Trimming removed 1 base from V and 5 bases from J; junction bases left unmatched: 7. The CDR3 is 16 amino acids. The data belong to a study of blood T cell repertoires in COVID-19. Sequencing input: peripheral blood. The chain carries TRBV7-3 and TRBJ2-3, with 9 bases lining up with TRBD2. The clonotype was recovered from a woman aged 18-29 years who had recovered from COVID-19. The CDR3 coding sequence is TGTGCCAGCAGCTTAAGTCTAGCGGGAAATGGAGATACGCAGTATTTT. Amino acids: CASSLSLAGNGDTQYF.